These 13 T cell receptor beta chains were all obtained from the same sample, sequenced in a study of human T cells and chemical hapten exposure. The sample's time point: pre-sensitization, week 0. Treatment defined: therapeutic diphenylcyclopropenone sensitization with weekly scalp DPC. TCRdb used MiXCR to reprocess the RACE reads, holding one entry per CDR3 protein. The sample includes under 110,000 distinct CDR3 sequences, around 10% of them seen just once. The sequenced sample was whole blood, obtained in connection with sensitization to the hapten diphenylcyclopropenone (DPC). These receptors originate from a woman between 50 and 59 years old with alopecia areata. Some clones in this sample may be carry-over from other donors' samples.

J is TRBJ2-7 and V is TRBV11-2, with TRBD2 matching 9 bases. The CDR3 is made up of 15 amino acids. With 5 bases clipped from V and 7 bases from J, the junction kept 12 bases outside the gene matches. Germline V gene sequence: CDR1 SGHAT, CDR2 FQNNGV. CDR3 residues: CASSPGWSGGREQYF. The CDR3 nucleotides read TGTGCCAGCAGCCCAGGGTGGAGCGGGGGGAGGGAGCAGTACTTC.

This clonotype showed up many times. The V gene is TRBV29-1, the J gene TRBJ1-1; unclear D gene. CDR1 is SQVTM and CDR2 is ANQGSEA in the germline V gene. The CDR3 contains 12 residues. Trimming removed 4 bases at V and 4 bases at J, with 10 bases between. The DNA for the CDR3 is TGCAGCGTTGGACGGACGATCACTGAAGCTTTCTTT. Protein product: CSVGRTITEAFF.

This clonotype was found a few times. This chain links TRBV6-1 with TRBJ1-1; D is unresolved. V dropped 8 bases and J dropped 0 bases, with 10 bases sitting between them. The germline V gene has CDR1 MNHNS and CDR2 SASEGT. The CDR3 sequence is 13 residues long. The CDR3 sequence is CASRAAMNTEAFF. The CDR3 region has the DNA TGTGCCAGCCGGGCCGCAATGAACACTGAAGCTTTCTTT.

This clonotype was picked up a small number of times. The J gene is TRBJ1-6, the V gene TRBV7-9; 10 bases line up with TRBD1. In germline, CDR1 is SEHNR, CDR2 FQNEAQ (reference sequence). The CDR3 covers 14 residues. Unmatched junction bases numbered 5, after V lost 5 bases and J lost 10 bases. The CDR3 nucleotides are TGTGCCAGCAGCGGACAGGGGGGTAGGTCACCCCTCCACTTT. Amino acids: CASSGQGGRSPLHF.

There are many counts of this clonotype. The genes are TRBV11-2 and TRBJ2-1, with 7 bases identical to TRBD2. This CDR3 is built from 12 residues. Trimming took 10 bases from V and 8 from J; bases not matched to a gene: 8. Germline V lookup: CDR1 SGHAT, CDR2 FQNNGV. DNA for the CDR3: TGTGCCACTACGCTGGGGGGGGATGAGCAGTTCTTC. It specifies CATTLGGDEQFF.

This clonotype was counted at least ten times. The chain couples TRBV28 to TRBJ1-6; 7 nucleotides agree with TRBD1. This CDR3 comprises 16 residues. Germline-derived CDR1 and CDR2 are MDHEN and SYDVKM. Trimming at V came to 5 bases and at J to 3 bases, leaving 7 bases not matched to a gene. The CDR3 reads CASSAPGQFYNSPLHF. Written as DNA, the CDR3 is TGTGCCAGCAGTGCGCCGGGACAGTTCTATAATTCACCCCTCCACTTT. The variable domain in full, with the rest retrieved from reference TRBV28 and TRBJ1-6, is DVKVTQSSRYLVKRTGEKVFLECVQDMDHENMFWYRQDPGLGLRLIYFSYDVKMKEKGDIPEGYSVSREKKERFSLILESASTNQTSMYLCASSAPGQFYNSPLHFGNGTRLTVT.

This clonotype was found a few times. The chain links TRBV29-1 to TRBJ2-7; TRBD1 matches 9 bases. The CDR3 extends over 12 amino acids. Germline lookup yields CDR1 SQVTM and CDR2 ANQGSEA. V was pared by 7 bases and J by 6 bases, with 7 bases of the junction left unmatched. CDR3: CSAEGTGLEQYF. The CDR3 DNA reads as TGCAGCGCGGAGGGGACAGGGCTCGAGCAGTACTTC.

This clonotype was observed a handful of times. The V gene is TRBV7-2, the J gene TRBJ2-4; 8 positions match TRBD2. Trimming took 5 bases from V and 6 from J; bases not matched to a gene: 6. Per germline, CDR1 SGHTA and CDR2 FQGNSA. The CDR3 sequence is 14 residues long. CDR3 bases: TGTGCCAGCAGCAACCGGGGACTAGGAAACATTCAGTACTTC. It encodes CASSNRGLGNIQYF.

This clonotype was seen a handful of times. The chain carries TRBV4-3 and TRBJ2-1, with D unresolved. This CDR3 contains 17 residues. Germline V lookup: CDR1 LGHNA, CDR2 YSLEER. Trimming took 0 bases from V and 0 from J, leaving 12 bases between them. CDR3 sequence: CASSQEWTQSSYNEQFF. The CDR3 DNA follows: TGCGCCAGCAGCCAAGAATGGACCCAAAGCTCCTACAATGAGCAGTTCTTC.

This clonotype showed up just a few times. The chain employs TRBV20-1 and TRBJ1-2, with D unresolved. Germline CDR1 is DFQATT and CDR2 is SNEGSKA (reference sequence). CDR3 length: 11 amino acids. Trimming took 3 bases from V and 5 from J, leaving 7 bases between them. CDR3 DNA: TGCAGTGCTAGCCTCCCGTATGGCTACACCTTC. Protein: CSASLPYGYTF.

This clonotype was observed at least ten times. The genes are TRBV24-1 and TRBJ2-5; D is perhaps TRBD2 (6 bases). Trimming took off 5 bases at V and 5 bases at J, with 14 bases between the two ends. This CDR3 region has 14 residues. The germline V gene encodes CDR1 KGHDR and CDR2 SFDVKD. CDR3 sequence reads: CATSGGGNRETQYF. The CDR3 DNA reads as TGTGCCACCAGTGGTGGCGGGAACAGGGAGACCCAGTACTTC.

J is TRBJ2-5 and V is TRBV11-2; no definite D call. Germline V gives CDR1 SGHAT, CDR2 FQNNGV. Between the trimmed V and J ends, which lost 5 bases and 4 bases, there was a span of 14 bases. This CDR3 has 14 residues. The DNA of the CDR3 is TGTGCCAGCAGCCCCGAGACCCTCCTAGAGACCCAGTACTTC. This encodes CASSPETLLETQYF. The full variable domain, in which reference TRBV11-2 and TRBJ2-5 provide the parts outside the CDR3, is EAGVAQSPRYKIIEKRQSVAFWCNPISGHATLYWYQQILGQGPKLLIQFQNNGVVDDSQLPKDRFSAERLKGVDSTLKIQPAKLEDSAVYLCASSPETLLETQYFGPGTRLLVL.

This clonotype has at least ten counts. The rearrangement uses TRBV3-1 and TRBJ2-4; D not certain. Between the trimmed V and J ends, which lost 3 bases and 0 bases, there was a span of 3 bases. From germline, CDR1 is LGHDT and CDR2 YNNKEL (reference sequence). The CDR3 runs to 13 residues. CDR3 in DNA: TGTGCCAGCAGCCAGATAGCCAAAAACATTCAGTACTTC. Translated, it gives CASSQIAKNIQYF.